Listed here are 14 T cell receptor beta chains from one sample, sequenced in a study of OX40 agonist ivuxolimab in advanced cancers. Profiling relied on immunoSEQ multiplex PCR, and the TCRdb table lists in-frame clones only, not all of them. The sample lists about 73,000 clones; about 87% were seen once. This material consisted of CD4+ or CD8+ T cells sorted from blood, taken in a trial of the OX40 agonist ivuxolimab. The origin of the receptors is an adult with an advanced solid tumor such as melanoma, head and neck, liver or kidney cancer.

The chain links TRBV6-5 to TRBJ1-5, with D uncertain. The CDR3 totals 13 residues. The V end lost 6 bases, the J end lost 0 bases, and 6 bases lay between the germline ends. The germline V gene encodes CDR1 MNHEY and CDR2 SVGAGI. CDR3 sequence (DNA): TGTGCCAGCAGGGCACATAGCAATCAGCCCCAGCATTTT. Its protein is CASRAHSNQPQHF.

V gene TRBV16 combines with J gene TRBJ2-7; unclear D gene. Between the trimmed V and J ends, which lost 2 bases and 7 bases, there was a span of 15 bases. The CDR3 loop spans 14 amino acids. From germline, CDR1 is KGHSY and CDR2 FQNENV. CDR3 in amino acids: CASSQSAALREQYF. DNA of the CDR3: TGTGCCAGCAGCCAAAGTGCAGCCCTACGGGAGCAGTACTTC.

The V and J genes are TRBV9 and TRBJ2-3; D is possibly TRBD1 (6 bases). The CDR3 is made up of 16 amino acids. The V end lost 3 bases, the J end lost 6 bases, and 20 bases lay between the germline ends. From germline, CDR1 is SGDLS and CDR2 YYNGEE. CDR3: CASSAGRGGVSDTQYF. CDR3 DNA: TGTGCCAGCAGCGCTGGCCGAGGGGGAGTGTCGGATACGCAGTATTTT.

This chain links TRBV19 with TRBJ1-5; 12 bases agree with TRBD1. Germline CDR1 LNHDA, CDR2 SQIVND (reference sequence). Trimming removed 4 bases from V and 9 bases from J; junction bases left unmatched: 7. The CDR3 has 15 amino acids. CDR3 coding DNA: TGTGCCAGTAGTACCTCGGGACAGGGGGCGCGGCCCCAGCATTTT. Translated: CASSTSGQGARPQHF.

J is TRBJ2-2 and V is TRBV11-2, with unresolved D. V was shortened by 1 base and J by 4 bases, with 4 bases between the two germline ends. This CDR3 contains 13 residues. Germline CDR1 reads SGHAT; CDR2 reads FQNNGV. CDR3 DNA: TGTGCCAGCAGCTTAGCCAGCACCGGGGAGCTGTTTTTT. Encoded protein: CASSLASTGELFF.

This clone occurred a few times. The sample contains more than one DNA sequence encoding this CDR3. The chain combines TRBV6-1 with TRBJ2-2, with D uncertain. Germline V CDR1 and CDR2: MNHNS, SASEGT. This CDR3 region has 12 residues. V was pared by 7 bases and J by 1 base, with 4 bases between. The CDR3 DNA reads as TGTGCCAGCATGCGGAACACCGGGGAGCTGTTTTTT. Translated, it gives CASMRNTGELFF.

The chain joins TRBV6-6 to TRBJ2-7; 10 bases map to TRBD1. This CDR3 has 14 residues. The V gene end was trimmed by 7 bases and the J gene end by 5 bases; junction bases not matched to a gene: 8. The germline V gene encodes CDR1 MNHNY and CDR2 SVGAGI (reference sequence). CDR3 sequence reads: CASTPGQGTNEQYF. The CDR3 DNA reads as TGTGCCAGCACCCCGGGACAGGGGACCAACGAGCAGTACTTC.

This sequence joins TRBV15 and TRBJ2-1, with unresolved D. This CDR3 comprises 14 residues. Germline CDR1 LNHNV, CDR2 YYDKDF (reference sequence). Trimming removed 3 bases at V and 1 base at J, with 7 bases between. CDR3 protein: CATSRERSYNEQFF. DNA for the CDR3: TGTGCCACCAGCAGGGAACGGTCCTACAATGAGCAGTTCTTC.

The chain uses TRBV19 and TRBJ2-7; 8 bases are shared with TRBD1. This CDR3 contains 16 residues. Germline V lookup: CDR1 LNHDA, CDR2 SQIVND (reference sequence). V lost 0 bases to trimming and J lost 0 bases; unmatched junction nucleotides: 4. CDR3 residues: CASSIDGTGTSYEQYF. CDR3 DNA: TGTGCCAGTAGTATAGACGGGACAGGAACCTCCTACGAGCAGTACTTC.

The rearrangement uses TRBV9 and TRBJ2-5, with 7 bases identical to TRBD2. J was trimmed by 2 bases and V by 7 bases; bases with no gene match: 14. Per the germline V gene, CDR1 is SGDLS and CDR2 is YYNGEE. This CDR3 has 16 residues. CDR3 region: CASGEGRVTSQETQYF. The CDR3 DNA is TGTGCCAGCGGGGAGGGGCGGGTTACTAGTCAAGAGACCCAGTACTTC.

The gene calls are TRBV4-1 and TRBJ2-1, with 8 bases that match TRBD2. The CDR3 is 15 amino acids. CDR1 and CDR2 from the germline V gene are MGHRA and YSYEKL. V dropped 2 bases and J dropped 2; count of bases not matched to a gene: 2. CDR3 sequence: CASSQIAGTYNEQFF. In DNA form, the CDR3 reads TGCGCCAGCAGCCAAATAGCGGGGACCTACAATGAGCAGTTCTTC.

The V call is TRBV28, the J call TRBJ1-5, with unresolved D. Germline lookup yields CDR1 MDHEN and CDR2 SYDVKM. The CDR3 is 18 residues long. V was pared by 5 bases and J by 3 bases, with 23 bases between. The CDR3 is CASSPQALLELFNQPQHF. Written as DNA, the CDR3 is TGTGCCAGCAGTCCCCAGGCGCTTCTAGAATTGTTCAATCAGCCCCAGCATTTT. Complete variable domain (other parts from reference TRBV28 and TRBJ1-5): DVKVTQSSRYLVKRTGEKVFLECVQDMDHENMFWYRQDPGLGLRLIYFSYDVKMKEKGDIPEGYSVSREKKERFSLILESASTNQTSMYLCASSPQALLELFNQPQHFGDGTRLSIL.

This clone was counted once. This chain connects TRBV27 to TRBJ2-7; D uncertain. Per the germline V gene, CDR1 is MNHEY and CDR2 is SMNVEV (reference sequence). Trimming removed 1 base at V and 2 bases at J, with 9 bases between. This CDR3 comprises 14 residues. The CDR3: CASSLFLFAYEQYF. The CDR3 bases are TGTGCCAGCAGTTTATTCCTATTCGCCTACGAGCAGTACTTC.

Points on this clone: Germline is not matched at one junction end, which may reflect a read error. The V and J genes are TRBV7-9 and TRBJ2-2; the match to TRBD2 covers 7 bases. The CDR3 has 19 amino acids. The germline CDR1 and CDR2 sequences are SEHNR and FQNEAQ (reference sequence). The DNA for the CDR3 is TGTGCCAGCAGCTTAGCACCCTTTTCCGGGAGGACATCCACCGGGGAGCTGCTTTTT. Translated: CASSLAPFSGRTSTGELLF.